These T cell receptor beta chains were read from a single sample in a study of radiation and T cells in renal cell carcinoma. The table came from immunoSEQ multiplex PCR; TCRdb's copy has only in-frame clones and leaves some out. Of tens of thousands of clones in the sample, roughly 80% were seen once. This sample comprised blood, obtained from a patient whose treatment included radiotherapy and nephrectomy. The receptors come from a man between 60 and 75 years old with renal cell carcinoma. Each CDR3 is given with its conserved first and last residue. Size is stated for part of the rows, as once, few or many counts, or as a class when the clone is expanded.

few,TRBJ2-5,TRBV19,CASSPRGAGYQETQYF
few,TRBJ1-2,TRBV12-5,CASGLFSKGTLSNGYTF
-,TRBJ1-2,TRBV10-3,CAARGGESYTF
-,TRBJ2-7,TRBV18,CASSPDRERYEQYF
-,TRBJ2-6,TRBV7-3,CASSRDPTAGANVLTF
-,TRBJ2-1,TRBV5-1,CASSFDPPRNEQFF
-,TRBJ1-4,TRBV2,CASSRSGGTNEKLFF
-,TRBJ1-1,TRBV5-4,CASSLGGEELNTEAFF
few,TRBJ1-2,TRBV20-1,CSANRNYGYTF
-,TRBJ2-7,TRBV21-1,CASSTAGDEQYF
-,TRBJ2-1,TRBV28,CASSFVEEQFF
many,TRBJ2-1,TRBV9,CASSVGGSLMNEQFF
-,TRBJ2-1,TRBV10-3,CAISPASGIGGEQFF
-,TRBJ1-4,TRBV4-3,CASSSRSASDSPNEKLFF
-,TRBJ2-5,TRBV7-2,CASSLGGPWGETQYF
-,TRBJ1-1,TRBV27,CASSLGPDRPVAFF
-,TRBJ2-7,TRBV4-2,CASSQVNAEEYEQYF
-,TRBJ1-5,TRBV4-2,CASSQERGKGENPQHF
-,TRBJ2-7,TRBV5-1,CASSPGTSGYEQYF
-,TRBJ2-3,TRBV4-1,CASSQDWSTDTQYF
-,TRBJ2-3,TRBV11-1,CASSVSGRVTDTQYF
-,TRBJ2-6,TRBV30,CAWNRGVGANVLTF
-,TRBJ2-7,TRBV25-1,CASSKSGTGSGEQYF
-,TRBJ2-7,TRBV7-6,CASSPQGGQASFYEQYF
-,TRBJ1-5,TRBV15,CATSRHSNQPQHF
once,TRBJ2-7,TRBV7-9,CASSFLTGGGEQYF
-,TRBJ2-5,TRBV5-6,CASSFSLGPPAGTKETQYF
-,TRBJ2-6,TRBV6-1,CASSGGQGPYSGANVLTF
-,TRBJ2-4,TRBV27,CASSAGVSGKNIQYF
once,TRBJ1-1,TRBV18,CASSPNQGPRRVNTEAFF
few,TRBJ2-5,TRBV4-3,CASSQEGWETQYF
-,TRBJ2-7,TRBV15,CATRHTSLYEQYF
-,TRBJ2-4,TRBV19,CASSITQGIRAKNIQYF
-,TRBJ2-5,TRBV5-8,CASSLEGWETQYF
once,TRBJ2-1,TRBV19,CASSIPGENWAYYNEQFF
-,TRBJ2-3,TRBV7-9,CASTTTQTGTSTDTQYF
-,TRBJ1-1,TRBV18,CASSPPIGGPTEAFF
-,TRBJ2-2,TRBV27,CASSFNGLAGGRAGELFF
-,TRBJ2-7,TRBV21-1,CASSGGGQGEYEQYF
-,TRBJ1-3,TRBV4-1,CASSQLQGFSGNTIYF
medium-sized,TRBJ1-2,TRBV19,CASSIEGGYGYTF
-,TRBJ1-2,TRBV15,CATSREHPSEGYTF
-,TRBJ2-7,TRBV6-1,CASSAGFVYEQYF
-,TRBJ1-2,TRBV5-4,CASSRDRSNYGYTF
-,TRBJ2-1,TRBV11-3,CASSLDAQVGNEQFF
-,TRBJ2-2,TRBV6-4,CASSARGAGELFF